Listed here is a single TCR beta chain. No antigen is known for it. This sample is part of a study of beta chain features in type 1 diabetes. Regarding the study as a whole: Type 1 diabetes patients had moderately but significantly shorter TCRB CDR3s in all four CD4+ subsets.

The isolated RNA, all of it, was reverse transcribed, so expressed TCRB transcripts were what got sequenced. Only in-frame clones appear in the TCRdb table, and some are missing; sequencing was by immunoSEQ multiplex PCR. The repertoire holds a few hundred thousand clones, with about 12% as singletons. In germline, CDR1 is SGHTA, CDR2 FQGTGA. Trimming took 2 bases from V and 6 from J, leaving 5 bases between them. The CDR3 is 12 residues long. Sequencing was performed on naive CD4+ T cells from blood. The clonotype comes from a woman aged 18-35 years with type 1 diabetes. The chain uses TRBV7-3 and TRBJ2-1; tentative D call: TRBD1 (5 bases). This CDR3 reads CASSLQGNEQFF. CDR3 bases: TGTGCCAGCAGCTTACAGGGCAATGAGCAGTTCTTC.